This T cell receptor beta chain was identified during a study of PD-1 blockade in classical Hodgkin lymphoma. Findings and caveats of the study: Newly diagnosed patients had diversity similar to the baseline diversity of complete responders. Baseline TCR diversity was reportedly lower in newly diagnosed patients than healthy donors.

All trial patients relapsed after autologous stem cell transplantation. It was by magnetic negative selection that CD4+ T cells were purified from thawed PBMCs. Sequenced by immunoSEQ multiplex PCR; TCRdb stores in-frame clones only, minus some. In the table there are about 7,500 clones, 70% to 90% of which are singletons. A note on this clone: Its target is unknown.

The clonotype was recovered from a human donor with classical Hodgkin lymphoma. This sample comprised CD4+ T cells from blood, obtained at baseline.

CDR3 protein: CASSKSLESGVEQYF. CDR3 in DNA: TGTGCCAGCAGCAAATCGTTGGAAAGTGGGGTCGAGCAGTACTTC. The chain has TRBV21-1 and TRBJ2-7. TRBV21-1 is listed as a pseudogene. The CDR3 totals 15 residues.